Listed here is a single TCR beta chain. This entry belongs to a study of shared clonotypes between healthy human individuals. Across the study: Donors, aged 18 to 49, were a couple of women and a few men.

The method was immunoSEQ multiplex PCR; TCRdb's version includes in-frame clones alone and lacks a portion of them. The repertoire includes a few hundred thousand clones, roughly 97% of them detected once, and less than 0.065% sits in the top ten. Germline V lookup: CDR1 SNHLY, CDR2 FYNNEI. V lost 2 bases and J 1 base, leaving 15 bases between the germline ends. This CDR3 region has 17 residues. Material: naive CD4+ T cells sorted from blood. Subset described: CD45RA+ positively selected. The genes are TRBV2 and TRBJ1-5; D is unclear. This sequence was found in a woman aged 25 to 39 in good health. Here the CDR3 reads CASSERATLMSNQPQHF. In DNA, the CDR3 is TGTGCCAGCAGTGAAAGAGCTACTCTAATGAGCAATCAGCCCCAGCATTTT.